Below, 16 T cell receptor beta chains from the same sample are listed, as sequenced in a study of control samples from healthy donors and cancer patients. Clones were read by immunoSEQ multiplex PCR, and TCRdb kept only the in-frame ones, dropping some. Of about 92,000 clones listed, around 80% are singletons. The specimen was blood. The receptors here all came from a woman aged 55-75 years in good health.

This chain joins TRBV6-1 and TRBJ2-7; D remains unclear. The germline V and J ends were trimmed by 1 base and 5 bases, with 9 bases remaining between them. The CDR3 extends over 13 amino acids. CDR1 and CDR2 (germline): MNHNS, SASEGT. The CDR3 sequence is CASSEGWVDEQYF. Here the CDR3 DNA reads TGTGCCAGCAGTGAAGGGTGGGTTGACGAGCAGTACTTC.

The chain is built from TRBV18 and TRBJ2-1; D possibly corresponds to TRBD2 (5 bases). CDR3 length equals 16 residues. Germline V gene sequence: CDR1 KGHSH, CDR2 LQKENI. V lost 5 bases and J 1 base, leaving 15 bases between the germline ends. Written as DNA, the CDR3 is TGTGCCAGCTCAGACGCAGGAGGAGAATCCTACAATGAGCAGTTCTTC. Encoded protein: CASSDAGGESYNEQFF.

The V call is TRBV29-1, the J call TRBJ1-2; TRBD1 might be the D (5 bases). Germline values: CDR1 SQVTM, CDR2 ANQGSEA. The CDR3 covers 14 residues. The V end lost 0 bases, the J end lost 4 bases, and 12 bases lay between the germline ends. In DNA, the CDR3 is TGCAGCGTTGAAGAGAGAGGGGCGGGCTATGGCTACACCTTC. This translates into CSVEERGAGYGYTF.

This sequence joins TRBV7-9 and TRBJ1-1; D is unresolved. The CDR3 totals 17 residues. V gave up 5 bases and J gave up 5 bases, with 24 bases separating them. The germline V gene has CDR1 SEHNR and CDR2 FQNEAQ (reference sequence). The CDR3 coding sequence is TGTGCCAGCAGCGTAACAACACAGTCTTCCCGGGGTACTGAAGCTTTCTTT. This translates into CASSVTTQSSRGTEAFF.

The chain uses TRBV11-2 and TRBJ2-1, with 7 bases identical to TRBD2. The length of the CDR3 is 14 residues. The V segment lost 2 bases and the J segment 7 bases; nucleotides outside the gene matches: 5. The V gene's germline CDR1 is SGHAT and CDR2 FQNNGV. CDR3 nucleotides: TGTGCCAGCAGCTTATTGGGGGGGATAAATGAGCAGTTCTTC. Protein sequence: CASSLLGGINEQFF.

The chain couples TRBV7-9 to TRBJ1-6, with D perhaps matching TRBD1 (6 bases). The CDR3 is made up of 15 amino acids. CDR1 is SEHNR, CDR2 FQNEAQ, per germline (reference sequence). Trimming pared 5 bases from V and 5 bases from J, leaving 13 bases between. The CDR3 spells CASSPTQGNNSPLHF. The DNA for the CDR3 is TGTGCCAGCAGCCCTACCCAGGGGAATAATTCACCCCTCCACTTT.

V gene TRBV7-6 combines with J gene TRBJ2-1; D unresolved. Germline assignment: CDR1 SGHVS and CDR2 FNYEAQ. V lost 2 bases to trimming and J lost 10 bases, with 18 bases between them. The CDR3 covers 15 residues. The CDR3 sequence: CASSLFSTPAYEQFF. In nucleotides, the CDR3 is TGTGCCAGCAGCTTATTCTCCACACCGGCATACGAGCAGTTCTTC.

This chain links TRBV4-1 with TRBJ1-1; D is perhaps TRBD1 (5 bases). CDR3 size: 14 residues. From germline, CDR1 is MGHRA and CDR2 YSYEKL. The germline V and J ends were trimmed by 0 bases and 3 bases, with 8 bases remaining between them. In DNA, the CDR3 is TGCGCCAGCAGCCAAGAGTCAGGGTACACTGAAGCTTTCTTT. Amino acids: CASSQESGYTEAFF.

This rearrangement joins TRBV7-8 to TRBJ2-7; D is uncertain. The germline V gene encodes CDR1 SGHVS and CDR2 FQNEAQ. CDR3 length equals 13 residues. Trimming took off 4 bases at V and 2 bases at J, with 9 bases between the two ends. The CDR3 protein is CASSYTQAYEQYF. For the CDR3, the DNA is TGTGCCAGCAGCTACACCCAGGCCTACGAGCAGTACTTC.

The chain carries TRBV7-9 and TRBJ2-2, with TRBD1 matching 7 bases. Germline V CDR1 and CDR2: SEHNR, FQNEAQ (reference sequence). The length of the CDR3 is 15 residues. The V segment lost 6 bases and the J segment 5 bases; nucleotides outside the gene matches: 9. CDR3 nucleotides: TGTGCCAGCAGTCATAAGGGGGCTAGTACCGGGGAGCTGTTTTTT. Its protein product is CASSHKGASTGELFF.

The chain is built from TRBV18 and TRBJ2-1, with a tentative D call TRBD2 (5 bases). CDR1 is KGHSH, CDR2 LQKENI, per germline. Trimming pared 0 bases from V and 10 bases from J, leaving 13 bases between. This CDR3 comprises 14 residues. CDR3 coding DNA: TGTGCCAGCTCACCACCGTCGGGGTATTGGGAGCAGTTCTTC. This gives the protein CASSPPSGYWEQFF.

V usage is TRBV12-5 and J usage is TRBJ2-1, with TRBD2 matching over 7 bases. The CDR3 is 16 amino acids. J gave up 4 bases and V 5 bases, and 11 bases lay outside the gene matches. From germline, CDR1 is LGHNT and CDR2 FRNRAP. CDR3 amino acids: CASGEQPGTTYNEQFF. The CDR3, as DNA: TGTGCTAGTGGTGAACAGCCCGGGACTACTTACAATGAGCAGTTCTTC.

This clone occurred a few times. This chain uses TRBV9 with TRBJ1-2, with D possibly matching TRBD1 (5 bases). Trimming stripped 3 bases from V and 3 bases from J, with 12 bases between. CDR3 length: 14 amino acids. Per germline, CDR1 SGDLS and CDR2 YYNGEE. CDR3 in amino acids: CASSAQGVDYGYTF. CDR3 nucleotides: TGTGCCAGCAGCGCTCAAGGGGTTGACTATGGCTACACCTTC.

The V call is TRBV21-1, the J call TRBJ2-5; the table's D gene call, TRBD2, was not cross checked with the DNA. TRBV21-1 is a pseudogene locus. This CDR3 region has 16 residues. The CDR3 loop is CASSKPSGRHQETQYF. The DNA for the CDR3 is TGTGCCAGCAGCAAACCTAGCGGGAGACACCAAGAGACCCAGTACTTC.

DNA of the CDR3: TGTGCCAGCTCACCAGGGACGGCGGGACAGACCTACGAGCAGTACTTC. Translation: CASSPGTAGQTYEQYF. The chain combines TRBV18 with TRBJ2-7; a weak D match, TRBD1 (7 bases). V was cut by 2 bases and J by 2 bases, with 16 bases left in between. Germline values: CDR1 KGHSH, CDR2 LQKENI. The CDR3 contains 16 residues.

J is TRBJ1-1 and V is TRBV19; possible D gene TRBD1, 6 bases. The ends were cut back, 10 bases at V and 5 bases at J, with 14 bases in the middle. This CDR3 contains 12 residues. Germline-derived CDR1 and CDR2 are LNHDA and SQIVND (reference sequence). The CDR3 nucleotides read TGTGCCATTAGGGGGATAGGAACTGAAGCTTTCTTT. Encoded protein: CAIRGIGTEAFF.